Shown below are 29 T cell receptor beta chains from a single sample sequenced in a study of cytomegalovirus exposure and HLA in healthy donors. 13 Jbeta primers and 60 Vbeta primers were used for the PCR. Libraries were prepared by immunoSEQ multiplex PCR; TCRdb keeps only in-frame clonotypes and omits some of them. In the table there are roughly 110,000 clones, under 80% of which are singletons. Sequencing was carried out using PBMCs. The receptor set was obtained from a man between 60 and 75 years old in good health and CMV-seronegative.

The J gene is TRBJ2-7, the V gene TRBV6-1, with 8 bases identical to TRBD1. The length of the CDR3 is 14 residues. CDR1 MNHNS and CDR2 SASEGT come from the germline V gene. Trimming removed 4 bases from V and 5 bases from J; junction bases left unmatched: 7. CDR3 region: CASSGMDRANEQYV. CDR3 DNA sequence: TGTGCCAGCAGTGGGATGGACAGGGCAAACGAGCAGTACGTC.

The chain carries TRBV7-3 and TRBJ2-3; D is perhaps TRBD2 (6 bases). Per germline, CDR1 SGHTA and CDR2 FQGTGA. This CDR3 is 15 amino acids long. V was trimmed by 0 bases and J by 4 bases, leaving 11 bases between them. The CDR3 loop is CASSLTAGGADTQYF. CDR3 coding DNA: TGTGCCAGCAGCTTAACGGCCGGGGGTGCAGATACGCAGTATTTT. The full variable domain, its missing parts supplied by reference TRBV7-3 and TRBJ2-3, is GAGVSQTPSNKVTEKGKYVELRCDPISGHTALYWYRQSLGQGPEFLIYFQGTGAADDSGLPNDRFFAVRPEGSVSTLKIQRTERGDSAVYLCASSLTAGGADTQYFGPGTRLTVL.

This chain joins TRBV18 and TRBJ2-1, with 7 bases that match TRBD1. Germline V CDR1 and CDR2: KGHSH, LQKENI. This CDR3 comprises 15 residues. The ends lost 3 bases at V and 2 bases at J; junction bases unmatched: 4. CDR3 sequence reads: CASSPGTVTYNEQFF. The CDR3 coding sequence is TGTGCCAGCTCACCCGGGACAGTTACCTACAATGAGCAGTTCTTC.

This chain links TRBV7-2 with TRBJ2-7, with 11 bases identical to TRBD1. This CDR3 spans 16 amino acids. Trimming cost V 0 bases and J 3 bases; bases outside gene matches: 4. Germline values: CDR1 SGHTA, CDR2 FQGNSA. CDR3 in amino acids: CASSLAGTGGFYEQYV. In nucleotides, the CDR3 is TGTGCCAGCAGCTTAGCTGGGACAGGGGGGTTCTACGAGCAGTACGTC.

The V and J genes are TRBV5-4 and TRBJ1-2; D remains ambiguous. The CDR3 totals 14 residues. CDR1 is SGHNT and CDR2 is YYREEE in the germline V gene (reference sequence). V was pared by 3 bases and J by 12 bases, with 21 bases between. CDR3 region: CASSSWKEGRSHTF. Here the CDR3 DNA reads TGTGCCAGCAGCTCGTGGAAGGAGGGAAGGTCCCACACCTTC.

In its sample, this clone was seen a few times. The V call is TRBV28, the J call TRBJ2-3, with 7 nucleotides matching TRBD1. Germline CDR1 is MDHEN and CDR2 is SYDVKM. This CDR3 spans 13 amino acids. J gave up 3 bases and V 6 bases, and 3 bases lay outside the gene matches. The CDR3 coding sequence is TGTGCCAGCAGAATGACAGGGACAGATACGCAGTATTTT. This codes for CASRMTGTDTQYF.

The chain employs TRBV5-1 and TRBJ2-2; 7 bases agree with TRBD2. There are 16 residues in the CDR3. From germline, CDR1 is SGHRS and CDR2 YFSETQ. The V segment lost 0 bases and the J segment 5 bases; nucleotides outside the gene matches: 7. This CDR3 is CASSLVSPAGTGELFF. For the CDR3, the DNA is TGCGCCAGCAGCTTGGTGTCTCCAGCGGGGACCGGGGAGCTGTTTTTT. Together with reference TRBV5-1 and TRBJ2-2, the CDR3 gives the full variable domain: KAGVTQTPRYLIKTRGQQVTLSCSPISGHRSVSWYQQTPGQGLQFLFEYFSETQRNKGNFPGRFSGRQFSNSRSEMNVSTLELGDSALYLCASSLVSPAGTGELFFGEGSRLTVL.

The gene calls are TRBV30 and TRBJ1-2; D gene uncertain. Germline loops: CDR1 GTSNPN, CDR2 SVGIG (reference sequence). Between the trimmed V and J ends, which lost 0 bases and 13 bases, there was a span of 12 bases. CDR3 length equals 11 residues. The CDR3: CAWSVREPITF. As DNA, the CDR3 is TGTGCCTGGAGTGTAAGGGAGCCCATCACCTTC. The full variable domain, completed using reference TRBV30 and TRBJ1-2, is SQTIHQWPATLVQPVGSPLSLECTVEGTSNPNLYWYRQAAGRGLQLLFYSVGIGQISSEVPQNLSASRPQDRQFILSSKKLLLSDSGFYLCAWSVREPITFGSGTRLTVV.

The rearrangement joins TRBV13 to TRBJ1-6; 9 bases are a match to TRBD1. The ends lost 6 bases at V and 7 bases at J; junction bases unmatched: 4. CDR1 PRHDT and CDR2 FYEKMQ come from the germline V gene (reference sequence). CDR3 size: 14 residues. The CDR3 is CASSLGQGNSPLHF. CDR3 in DNA: TGTGCCAGCAGTCTCGGACAGGGGAATTCACCCCTCCACTTT.

The CDR3 protein is CASSPGQGAYNSPLHF. The DNA for the CDR3 is TGTGCCAGCAGTCCAGGACAGGGGGCTTATAATTCACCCCTCCACTTT. The chain uses TRBV6-6 and TRBJ1-6, with 11 bases lining up with TRBD1. Losses at the gene ends were 5 bases for V and 4 bases for J; bases not matched to a gene: 4. Germline V CDR1 and CDR2: MNHNY, SVGAGI (reference sequence). The CDR3 has 16 amino acids.

The CDR3 reads CSVEPRGRDTIYF. Written as DNA, the CDR3 is TGCAGCGTTGAGCCCAGGGGGCGAGACACCATATATTTT. The chain combines TRBV29-1 with TRBJ1-3; 8 bases match TRBD1. After removal of 3 bases from V and 8 bases from J, the junction contained 6 bases not matched to a gene. Germline V gene sequence: CDR1 SQVTM, CDR2 ANQGSEA. The CDR3 covers 13 residues. The variable domain in full, completed from reference TRBV29-1 and TRBJ1-3, reads SAVISQKPSRDICQRGTSLTIQCQVDSQVTMMFWYRQQPGQSLTLIATANQGSEATYESGFVIDKFPISRPNLTFSTLTVSNMSPEDSSIYLCSVEPRGRDTIYFGEGSWLTVV.

V is TRBV7-3 and J is TRBJ2-3, with 11 nucleotides matching TRBD2. The CDR3 contains 15 residues. The germline CDR1 and CDR2 sequences are SGHTA and FQGTGA. V shed 5 bases and J 5 bases; nucleotides not matched to a gene: 6. CDR3 bases: TGTGCCAGCAGCCCGCGGACTAGCGGGTTAGATACGCAGTATTTT. Protein product: CASSPRTSGLDTQYF.

The genes are TRBV28 and TRBJ2-1, with D unresolved. CDR3 length: 14 residues. V was cut by 2 bases and J by 8 bases, with 13 bases left in between. CDR1 is MDHEN, CDR2 SYDVKM, per germline. The CDR3 sequence is CASSLKAVQDEQFF. The CDR3 DNA sequence: TGTGCCAGCAGTTTAAAGGCAGTGCAGGATGAGCAGTTCTTC.

Written as DNA, the CDR3 is TGTGCCAGCAGTGATGACAGGGGACATTTCACAGATACGCAGTATTTT. Protein product: CASSDDRGHFTDTQYF. The rearrangement uses TRBV2 and TRBJ2-3; 8 nucleotides align to TRBD1. The germline V gene encodes CDR1 SNHLY and CDR2 FYNNEI. This CDR3 has 16 residues. Trimming cost V 3 bases and J 2 bases; bases outside gene matches: 7.

The chain employs TRBV7-8 and TRBJ2-7; the D gene is possibly TRBD2 (6 bases). CDR3 size: 17 residues. V lost 6 bases and J lost 0, with 21 bases in between. Germline CDR1 is SGHVS and CDR2 is FQNEAQ. CDR3 DNA sequence: TGTGCCAGCAGACACAATATAGGGAGGTCAAGCTCCTACGAGCAGTACGTC. It specifies CASRHNIGRSSSYEQYV.

This chain connects TRBV7-2 to TRBJ2-1; D is perhaps TRBD1 (6 bases). Trimming pared 5 bases from V and 4 bases from J, leaving 9 bases between. This CDR3 contains 13 residues. Looked up from germline, CDR1 is SGHTA and CDR2 is FQGNSA. The CDR3 spells CASSLQGYNEQFF. CDR3 DNA: TGTGCCAGCAGCCTACAGGGATACAATGAGCAGTTCTTC.

This sequence joins TRBV18 and TRBJ2-3; 9 positions match TRBD1. This CDR3 is 15 amino acids long. Trimming removed 6 bases from V and 5 bases from J; junction bases left unmatched: 9. CDR1 is KGHSH, CDR2 LQKENI, per germline. The CDR3 loop reads CASSRNRGQGDTQYF. Here the CDR3 DNA reads TGTGCCAGCTCTCGCAACAGGGGGCAGGGAGATACGCAGTATTTT.

The CDR3 DNA reads TGTGCCAGCGGAGGGTTCCGTAGCTCTGGAAACACCATATATTTT. It codes for CASGGFRSSGNTIYF. The gene calls are TRBV9 and TRBJ1-3; D is unresolved. Trimming removed 7 bases from V and 0 bases from J, with 14 bases in between. CDR1 and CDR2 (germline): SGDLS, YYNGEE. This CDR3 has 15 residues.

The chain combines TRBV5-1 with TRBJ2-7; TRBD1 matches 7 bases. The CDR3 spans 18 residues. The germline V gene has CDR1 SGHRS and CDR2 YFSETQ. Losses at the gene ends were 1 base for V and 4 bases for J; bases not matched to a gene: 17. CDR3 coding DNA: TGCGCCAGCAGCTTGAGTGCGTTAAATCGGGACAGACCGTACGAGCAGTACTTC. Translated, it gives CASSLSALNRDRPYEQYF. The full variable domain, completed using reference TRBV5-1 and TRBJ2-7, is KAGVTQTPRYLIKTRGQQVTLSCSPISGHRSVSWYQQTPGQGLQFLFEYFSETQRNKGNFPGRFSGRQFSNSRSEMNVSTLELGDSALYLCASSLSALNRDRPYEQYFGPGTRLTVT.

This clone was counted a few times. V usage is TRBV6-1 and J usage is TRBJ2-3; TRBD2 matches 7 bases. Per germline, CDR1 MNHNS and CDR2 SASEGT. V dropped 8 bases and J dropped 0; count of bases not matched to a gene: 8. CDR3 length: 15 residues. The CDR3 here is CASRKTAGSTDTQYF. The DNA of the CDR3 is TGTGCCAGCCGAAAGACAGCGGGGAGCACAGATACGCAGTATTTT.

The gene calls are TRBV18 and TRBJ2-1, with D maybe TRBD2 (6 bases). CDR3 length equals 14 residues. V lost 6 bases and J lost 8, with 17 bases in between. Germline CDR1 and CDR2: KGHSH and LQKENI. For the CDR3, the DNA is TGTGCCAGCTCTCTCGGGGGAATGGGAGATGAGCAGTTCTTC. Translated, it gives CASSLGGMGDEQFF.

The chain links TRBV19 to TRBJ2-6; D is unresolved. This CDR3 contains 15 residues. Trimming took 6 bases from V and 0 from J, leaving 9 bases between them. The germline CDR1 and CDR2 sequences are LNHDA and SQIVND (reference sequence). Here the CDR3 reads CASRYSHSGANVLTF. CDR3 sequence (DNA): TGTGCCAGTAGGTACTCCCACTCTGGGGCCAACGTCCTGACTTTC.

The chain has TRBV30 and TRBJ2-2; D perhaps matches TRBD2 (5 bases). V was pared by 5 bases and J by 6 bases, with 7 bases between. The CDR3 is made up of 11 amino acids. Germline lookup yields CDR1 GTSNPN and CDR2 SVGIG (reference sequence). In DNA form, the CDR3 reads TGTGCCTGGGGAGGTTCCGGGGAGCTGTTTTTT. Amino acids: CAWGGSGELFF.

This clone has a single count. The gene calls are TRBV6-1 and TRBJ1-5, with D possibly matching TRBD1 (6 bases). The germline V gene encodes CDR1 MNHNS and CDR2 SASEGT. Deletions cut 0 bases from V and 9 bases from J, with 15 bases between. The CDR3 has 15 amino acids. CDR3 residues: CASSEAADSRGPQHF. The CDR3 DNA is TGTGCCAGCAGTGAAGCAGCGGACAGCCGGGGGCCCCAGCATTTT.

This chain links TRBV11-2 with TRBJ2-5; 8 bases map to TRBD2. The CDR3 contains 16 residues. The germline gives CDR1 SGHAT, CDR2 FQNNGV. V dropped 0 bases and J dropped 2; count of bases not matched to a gene: 5. This CDR3 is CASSLEVGLDQETQYF. In DNA, the CDR3 is TGTGCCAGCAGCTTAGAAGTGGGACTAGATCAAGAGACCCAGTACTTC.

The J gene is TRBJ2-7, the V gene TRBV13, with TRBD2 matching over 8 bases. Germline assignment: CDR1 PRHDT and CDR2 FYEKMQ (reference sequence). With 0 bases clipped from V and 4 bases from J, the junction kept 8 bases outside the gene matches. The CDR3 sequence is 16 residues long. CDR3 loop: CASSLGGRGGSYEQYF. In DNA form, the CDR3 reads TGTGCCAGCAGCTTAGGGGGTCGGGGGGGCAGTTACGAGCAGTACTTC. Complete variable domain (other parts from reference TRBV13 and TRBJ2-7): AAGVIQSPRHLIKEKRETATLKCYPIPRHDTVYWYQQGPGQDPQFLISFYEKMQSDKGSIPDRFSAQQFSDYHSELNMSSLELGDSALYFCASSLGGRGGSYEQYFGPGTRLTVT.

This chain uses TRBV6-1 with TRBJ1-6; TRBD1 matches at 7 bases. The CDR3 extends over 14 amino acids. The germline CDR1 and CDR2 sequences are MNHNS and SASEGT. Trimming removed 6 bases from V and 7 bases from J; junction bases left unmatched: 6. As DNA, the CDR3 is TGTGCCAGCAGCCAGGACAGGATCAATTCACCCCTCCACTTT. Amino acid sequence: CASSQDRINSPLHF.

The rearrangement joins TRBV11-2 to TRBJ2-5; D gene ambiguous. This CDR3 spans 14 amino acids. The V end lost 3 bases, the J end lost 2 bases, and 10 bases lay between the germline ends. CDR1 and CDR2 from the germline V gene are SGHAT and FQNNGV. Written as DNA, the CDR3 is TGTGCCAGCAGCTTTACGAGAGTACAAGAGACCCAGTACTTC. Its protein is CASSFTRVQETQYF.

The V gene is TRBV5-1, the J gene TRBJ2-1; 15 bases match TRBD2. The CDR3 has 18 residues. Looked up from germline, CDR1 is SGHRS and CDR2 is YFSETQ. J lost 5 bases, V lost 0 bases, and 6 bases had no gene match. CDR3: CASSLGRTSGGANNEQFF. The CDR3 nucleotides read TGCGCCAGCAGCTTGGGTCGGACTAGCGGGGGGGCAAACAATGAGCAGTTCTTC.